This TCR beta chain was sequenced in a study of blood T cells in healthy people across ages (dated by TCRdb to about 2015). Concerning the study at large: In model experiments, roughly one uniquely barcoded TCR beta cDNA molecule per two T cells was captured by template switching. Two additional independent replicas of 1 million unique cDNA reads from the same blood draw were analyzed for two donors (one aged 18 to 29 and one aged 80 or older). To track age-related changes in TCR beta repertoire diversity, the study relied on deep sequencing normalized with unique cDNA molecular identifiers. Donors of different ages were randomly distributed across sequencing lanes to avoid experimental bias. The donors were split into four age groups: young (average around 16 years), middle-aged (more than 35), aged (about 62) and long-lived (under 85).

As regards this clonotype: The antigen it recognizes is unknown. No base quality information exists; no much larger clone differs at one position.

Overall results and qualifications from the work: Observed TCR beta diversity per million T cells fell roughly linearly with age, and a significant reduction was already apparent by age around 44. The percentage of naive T cells measured by flow cytometry correlated strongly with observed TCR beta diversity. Estimates of total diversity based on one million sequenced T cells were considered lower bounds and underestimates. Compared with the aged group, the long-lived group had more naive CD4+ T cells, fewer expanded clones and increased TCR diversity, suggesting age selection. The CMV infection status of donors was not known, potentially confounding age-related changes in expanded clonotypes. Bulk unsorted PBMC profiling prevented conclusive comparison of naive and antigen-experienced compartments.

Systemically healthy Caucasian individuals from Russia, approximately 39 in total and aged about 6 to 95 years, were included as donors. Each donor gave ten milliliters of peripheral blood, collected into EDTA-treated Vacutainer tubes. Ficoll-Paque density-gradient centrifugation was used to isolate PBMCs, with at least 7 million per sample. Trizol reagent was used to extract total RNA from PBMCs, with at least 5 micrograms per sample. For every donor, an aliquot of PBMCs went through flow cytometry to measure the percentages of naive CD45RAhigh/CD27high T cells. Libraries were made using 5' RACE. This sample was sequenced with an Illumina HiSeq 2500. A second roughly 7 to 12 cycle PCR used a sample-barcoded 5' primer and a J-beta primer mix. Each TCR beta cDNA molecule received a unique molecular identifier from a template-switch 5' adaptor carrying 12 random nucleotides. At least 2.5 million CDR3-containing paired-end reads were obtained from each sample. All of the RNA was converted into first-strand cDNA using the Mint cDNA synthesis kit, with a TRBC-specific oligonucleotide serving as the primer. All cDNA was treated with uracil-DNA glycosylase and then went through a first 18-cycle PCR with the universal primers M1SS and BC2_uni_R. From the authors' description of their analysis: For normalization, 1 million high-quality reads, each with a distinct molecular identifier, were randomly selected from each sample. Reads sharing molecular identifiers were discarded rather than binned into consensus sequences. MiTCR, with a Q25 quality threshold and the strictest error-elimination algorithm, was used for CDR3 identification, clonotype clustering and error correction. Lower-bound total TCR beta diversity was estimated with a nonparametric unseen species model using Euler transformation. TCRdb itself trimmed the public reads at Q25 with fastp, ran MiXCR and retained productive beta chains. Each entry merges the rows of one CDR3 protein and shows their most common DNA and genes. These V and J calls derive from TCRdb rather than the authors' analysis. This sample holds about 780,000 distinct CDR3 sequences; 62% were observed only once. Of the sample, roughly 26% is held by the ten largest clones.

The CDR3, cysteine through phenylalanine, is 16 amino acids long. Just the 48-base CDR3 DNA is kept, in frame starting at base 1. V is cut back by 5 bases and J by 1 base, with 5 bases in the junction unmatched. Sequenced material: blood. In this chain, TRBV12-3 or TRBV12-4 is recombined with TRBJ2-3, and TRBD2 matches 11 of the central bases. The sequence derives from a man under 40 in good health. The DNA sequence follows: TGTGCCAGCAGTCCCCTGACTAGCGGGGGCACAGATACGCAGTATTTT. Translated, it gives CASSPLTSGGTDTQYF.